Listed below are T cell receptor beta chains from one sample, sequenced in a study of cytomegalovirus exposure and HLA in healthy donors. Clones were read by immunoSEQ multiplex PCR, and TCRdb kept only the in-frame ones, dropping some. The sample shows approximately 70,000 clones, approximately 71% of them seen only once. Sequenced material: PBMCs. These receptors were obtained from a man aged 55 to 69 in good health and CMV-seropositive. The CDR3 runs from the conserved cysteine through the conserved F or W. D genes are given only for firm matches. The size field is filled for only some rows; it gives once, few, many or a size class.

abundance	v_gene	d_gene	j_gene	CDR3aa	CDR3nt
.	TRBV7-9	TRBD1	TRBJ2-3	CSSSLSDRAGTDTQYF	TGTTCCAGCAGCCTCTCGGACAGGGCCGGGACAGATACGCAGTATTTT
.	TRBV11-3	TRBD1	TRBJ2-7	CASSSTGTGGSYEQYF	TGTGCCAGCAGCTCGACCGGGACAGGGGGCTCCTACGAGCAGTACTTC
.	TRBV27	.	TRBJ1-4	CASSLSRQGNEKLFF	TGTGCCAGCAGTTTATCTCGCCAGGGGAATGAAAAACTGTTTTTT
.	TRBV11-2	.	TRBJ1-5	CASSLAGGRNQPQHF	TGTGCCAGCAGCTTAGCGGGGGGAAGAAATCAGCCCCAGCATTTT
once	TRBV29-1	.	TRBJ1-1	CSVKLVGARGDTEAFF	TGCAGCGTAAAACTCGTCGGAGCCCGGGGGGACACTGAAGCTTTCTTT
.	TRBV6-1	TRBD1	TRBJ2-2	CASSEGTGVFANTGELFF	TGTGCCAGCAGTGAGGGGACAGGGGTGTTCGCGAACACCGGGGAGCTGTTTTTT
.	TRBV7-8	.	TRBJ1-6	CASSSSDSPLHF	TGTGCCAGCAGCTCCTCAGATTCACCCCTCCACTTT
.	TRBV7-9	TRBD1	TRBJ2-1	CASSSNTIGQGAGGRQFF	TGTGCCAGCAGCTCCAACACAATTGGACAGGGAGCCGGTGGTAGGCAGTTCTTC
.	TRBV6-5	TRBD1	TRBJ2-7	CASSYSTGGYEQYF	TGTGCCAGCAGTTACTCGACAGGGGGGTACGAGCAGTACTTC
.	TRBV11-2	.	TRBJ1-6	CASSVWGDSPLHF	TGTGCCAGCAGCGTGTGGGGGGATTCACCCCTCCACTTT
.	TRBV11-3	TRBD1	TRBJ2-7	CASSPRQGYYEQYF	TGTGCCAGCAGCCCAAGACAGGGCTACTACGAGCAGTACTTC
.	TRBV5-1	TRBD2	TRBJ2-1	CASRPGRDSYNEQFF	TGCGCCAGCAGACCAGGGAGGGACTCCTACAATGAGCAGTTCTTC
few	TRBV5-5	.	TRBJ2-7	CASSHDSPYYEQYF	TGTGCCAGCAGCCACGACAGTCCTTACTACGAGCAGTACTTC
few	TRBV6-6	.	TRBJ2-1	CASQPSLSYNEQFF	TGTGCCAGCCAACCTAGTCTCTCCTACAATGAGCAGTTCTTC
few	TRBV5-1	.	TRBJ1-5	CASSPRQDRINQPQHF	TGCGCCAGCAGCCCGAGACAGGACCGCATCAATCAGCCCCAGCATTTT
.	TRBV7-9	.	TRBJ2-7	CASSLGTFYEQYF	TGTGCCAGCAGCTTAGGGACATTCTACGAGCAGTACTTC
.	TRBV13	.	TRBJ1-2	CASSLRGGGTYGYTF	TGTGCCAGCAGCTTACGGGGGGGTGGTACCTATGGCTACACCTTC
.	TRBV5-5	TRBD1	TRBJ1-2	CASSLGTDRYGYTF	TGTGCCAGCAGCCTCGGGACAGACCGCTATGGCTACACCTTC
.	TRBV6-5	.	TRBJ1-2	CASSYEAGRGGYTF	TGTGCCAGCAGTTACGAGGCAGGGCGCGGAGGCTACACCTTC
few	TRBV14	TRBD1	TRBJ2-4	CASSQHRGSARDIQYF	TGTGCCAGCAGCCAGCACAGGGGGTCCGCGAGGGACATTCAGTACTTC
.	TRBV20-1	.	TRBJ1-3	CSASLSDTIYF	TGCAGTGCTAGTCTAAGTGACACCATATATTTT
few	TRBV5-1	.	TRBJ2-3	CASSLGISLGTDTQYF	TGCGCCAGCAGCTTGGGGATCTCTCTAGGCACAGATACGCAGTATTTT
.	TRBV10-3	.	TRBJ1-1	CAISDSGLLNTEAFF	TGTGCCATCAGTGACTCGGGACTCCTGAACACTGAAGCTTTCTTT
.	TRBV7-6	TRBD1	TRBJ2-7	CASSLAQGVVYEQYF	TGTGCCAGCAGCTTAGCGCAGGGGGTAGTCTACGAGCAGTACTTC
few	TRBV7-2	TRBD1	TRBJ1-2	CASSLPGQGSGVGYTF	TGTGCCAGCAGCTTACCCGGACAGGGGTCTGGTGTAGGCTACACCTTC
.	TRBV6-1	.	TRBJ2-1	CASSLSGIYNEQFF	TGTGCCAGCAGTTTGTCCGGGATCTACAATGAGCAGTTCTTC
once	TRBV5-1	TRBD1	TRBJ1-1	CASSLEGQGRNTEAFF	TGCGCCAGCAGCTTGGAAGGACAGGGAAGGAACACTGAAGCTTTCTTT
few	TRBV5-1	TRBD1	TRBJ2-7	CASRGFDRATGEQYF	TGCGCCAGCAGGGGGTTTGACAGGGCGACGGGCGAGCAGTACTTC
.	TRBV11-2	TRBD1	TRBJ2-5	CASSARQGVETQYF	TGTGCCAGCAGCGCCAGACAGGGTGTGGAGACCCAGTACTTC
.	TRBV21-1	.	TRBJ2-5	CASSKVKGEQETQYF	TGTGCCAGCAGTAAGGTGAAGGGAGAACAAGAGACCCAGTACTTC
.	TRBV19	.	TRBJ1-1	CASSSMAGTEAFF	TGTGCCAGTAGTTCCATGGCTGGCACTGAAGCTTTCTTT
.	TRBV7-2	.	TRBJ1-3	CASSLRGSSGNTIYF	TGTGCCAGCAGCCTGCGGGGAAGCTCTGGAAACACCATATATTTT
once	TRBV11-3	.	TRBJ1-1	CASSRRVGGNTEAFF	TGTGCCAGCAGCCGACGGGTCGGAGGGAACACTGAAGCTTTCTTT
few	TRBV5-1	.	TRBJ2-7	CASSANPSGTMRIRPYEQYF	TGCGCCAGCAGCGCGAACCCCTCCGGGACAATGAGGATTCGCCCCTACGAGCAGTACTTC
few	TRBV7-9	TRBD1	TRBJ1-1	CASSPPTGTVTTEAFF	TGTGCCAGCAGCCCCCCGACAGGGACCGTTACAACTGAAGCTTTCTTT
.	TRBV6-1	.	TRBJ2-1	CASSEAFRLAYNEQFF	TGTGCCAGCAGTGAAGCGTTCAGACTAGCCTACAATGAGCAGTTCTTC
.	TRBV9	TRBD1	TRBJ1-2	CASSVDLFGDRGSYGGYTF	TGTGCCAGCAGCGTAGATCTTTTTGGTGACAGGGGCTCTTATGGGGGCTACACCTTC
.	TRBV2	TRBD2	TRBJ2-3	CASSVTGAGGRQNTDTQYF	TGTGCCAGCAGTGTGACCGGCGCGGGGGGGCGGCAAAACACAGATACGCAGTATTTT
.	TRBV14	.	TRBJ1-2	CASSPDRTYGYTF	TGTGCCAGCAGCCCCGACAGGACCTATGGCTACACCTTC
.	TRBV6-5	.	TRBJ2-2	CASSGVWTAGELFF	TGTGCCAGCAGTGGAGTATGGACAGCCGGGGAGCTGTTTTTT
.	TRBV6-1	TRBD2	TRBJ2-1	CASSLAGSSYNEQFF	TGTGCCAGTAGTCTAGCGGGGAGCTCCTACAATGAGCAGTTCTTC
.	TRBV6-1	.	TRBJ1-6	CASISPGNSPLHF	TGTGCCAGCATCTCCCCCGGGAATTCACCCCTCCACTTT
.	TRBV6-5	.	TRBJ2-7	CASSYTTNSYEQYF	TGTGCCAGCAGTTACACGACCAACAGCTACGAGCAGTACTTC
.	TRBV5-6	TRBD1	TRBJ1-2	CASSRWGQGLLYGYTF	TGTGCCAGCAGCCGGTGGGGACAGGGACTACTCTATGGCTACACCTTC
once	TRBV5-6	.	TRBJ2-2	CASSFGQITGELFF	TGTGCCAGCAGCTTTGGACAGATCACCGGGGAGCTGTTTTTT
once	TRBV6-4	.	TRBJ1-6	CASSDSYALGQPNSPLHF	TGTGCCAGCAGTGACTCCTATGCCCTAGGACAGCCAAATTCACCCCTCCACTTT